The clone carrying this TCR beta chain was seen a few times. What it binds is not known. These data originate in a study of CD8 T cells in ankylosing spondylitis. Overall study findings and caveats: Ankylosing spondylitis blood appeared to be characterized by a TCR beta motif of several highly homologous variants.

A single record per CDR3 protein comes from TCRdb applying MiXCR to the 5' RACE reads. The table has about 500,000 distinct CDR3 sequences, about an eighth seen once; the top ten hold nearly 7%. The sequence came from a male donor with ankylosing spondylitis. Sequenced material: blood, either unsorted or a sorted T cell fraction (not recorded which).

The chain's CDR3 is CASISLADNEQFF. In nucleotides, the CDR3 is TGCGCCAGCATTTCTTTAGCGGACAATGAGCAGTTCTTC. The chain recombines TRBV10-1 with TRBJ2-1; maybe TRBD2 (6 bases). Germline CDR1 and CDR2: WNHNN and SYGVQD (reference sequence). V lost 7 bases and J 5 bases, leaving 12 bases between the germline ends. The CDR3 consists of 13 residues.